The 6 T cell receptor beta chains below were found in one sample sequenced in a study of post-analysis software for immune sequencing data. No antigen has been identified for these receptors. Study-wide results and limits: Patients used a handful of TRBV segments, including TRBV5-6, TRBV5-1 and TRBV20-1, more often than controls.

Tagging with unique molecular identifiers was a feature of the TCR beta cDNA libraries. MiXCR, run by TCRdb on the PCR reads, gives a single entry per CDR3 protein. Of about 460,000 distinct CDR3 sequences listed, over 35% are singletons. Material: blood. The receptors come from a girl between 5 and 17 years old with multiple sclerosis.

The table lists this clonotype with a count of one. This chain links TRBV28 with TRBJ1-5, with 8 bases matching TRBD1. Losses at the gene ends were 5 bases for V and 5 bases for J; bases not matched to a gene: 5. This CDR3 has 14 amino acids. Germline loops: CDR1 MDHEN, CDR2 SYDVKM. This chain's CDR3 is CASSGGQGYQPQHF. The CDR3 nucleotides are TGTGCCAGCAGTGGTGGACAGGGATATCAGCCCCAGCATTTT.

The chain uses TRBV12-3 or TRBV12-4 and TRBJ1-1; D is perhaps TRBD1 (5 bases). The CDR3 loop spans 15 amino acids. V was shortened by 7 bases and J by 4 bases, with 19 bases between the two germline ends. CDR3 in amino acids: CASTITGWGSTEAFF. CDR3 bases: TGTGCCAGCACTATTACGGGTTGGGGCTCCACTGAAGCTTTCTTT.

The rearrangement uses TRBV12-3 or TRBV12-4 and TRBJ2-7; 14 positions agree with TRBD2. The CDR3 covers 18 residues. V lost 5 bases to trimming and J lost 1 base; unmatched junction nucleotides: 10. The CDR3 reads CASSRWTSGRSSSYEQYF. The CDR3 DNA reads TGTGCCAGCAGTCGCTGGACTAGCGGGAGGTCCTCATCCTACGAGCAGTACTTC.

The chain is built from TRBV12-3 or TRBV12-4 and TRBJ2-7; D is ambiguous. This CDR3 is 11 amino acids long. Trimming removed 2 bases from V and 6 bases from J, with 5 bases in between. The CDR3 loop reads CASSLYREQYF. The CDR3 DNA is TGTGCCAGCAGTTTATACCGCGAGCAGTACTTC.

The rearrangement joins TRBV9 to TRBJ1-4; D uncertain. CDR3 length: 12 residues. Germline values: CDR1 SGDLS, CDR2 YYNGEE. Between the trimmed V and J ends, which lost 3 bases and 8 bases, there was a span of 8 bases. The CDR3 spells CASSGDREKLFF. CDR3 DNA: TGTGCCAGCAGCGGCGATCGGGAAAAACTGTTTTTT.

In its sample, this clonotype was seen a few times. V gene TRBV2 combines with J gene TRBJ2-7; 11 bases agree with TRBD2. The junction had 12 bases not matched to a gene; V was cut back by 2 bases and J by 0 bases. This CDR3 contains 19 residues. The germline V gene has CDR1 SNHLY and CDR2 FYNNEI. CDR3 nucleotides: TGTGCCAGCAGTGAACGATTTCTGGGACTAGCGGAAAACTCCTACGAGCAGTACTTC. Protein sequence: CASSERFLGLAENSYEQYF.